This T cell receptor beta chain was recovered during a study of T cell responses to AZD1222 COVID-19 vaccine. Produced via immunoSEQ multiplex PCR; TCRdb's table is partial and in-frame only. Of 130,000 to 150,000 clones in the sample, 75% to 90% were seen once. As concerns this clone: Its target is unknown.

General study results and limits: The study found vaccine-associated CD4 TCRs spanning spike, dominant at 160-218 and 743-854. Clonal diversity was possibly underestimated, and white British individuals and females predominated among donors. Sampling captured repertoires only after the peak T cell response. Nearly half of the spike-specific TCRs reportedly recognize variant regions that carry no mutations.

The receptor was derived from an adult in good health. Source: peripheral blood, taken on day 0 of MenACWY control vaccination.

Here the CDR3 reads CASSTGTGFYEQYF. CDR3 nucleotide sequence: TGTGCCAGCAGCACCGGGACAGGGTTCTACGAGCAGTACTTC. The chain couples TRBV2 to TRBJ2-7; TRBD1 matches at 9 bases. The CDR3 runs 14 residues. Germline V lookup: CDR1 SNHLY, CDR2 FYNNEI. V dropped 6 bases and J dropped 3; count of bases not matched to a gene: 6. The full variable domain, completed using reference TRBV2 and TRBJ2-7, is EPEVTQTPSHQVTQMGQEVILRCVPISNHLYFYWYRQILGQKVEFLVSFYNNEISEKSEIFDDQFSVERPDGSNFTLKIRSTKLEDSAMYFCASSTGTGFYEQYFGPGTRLTVT.